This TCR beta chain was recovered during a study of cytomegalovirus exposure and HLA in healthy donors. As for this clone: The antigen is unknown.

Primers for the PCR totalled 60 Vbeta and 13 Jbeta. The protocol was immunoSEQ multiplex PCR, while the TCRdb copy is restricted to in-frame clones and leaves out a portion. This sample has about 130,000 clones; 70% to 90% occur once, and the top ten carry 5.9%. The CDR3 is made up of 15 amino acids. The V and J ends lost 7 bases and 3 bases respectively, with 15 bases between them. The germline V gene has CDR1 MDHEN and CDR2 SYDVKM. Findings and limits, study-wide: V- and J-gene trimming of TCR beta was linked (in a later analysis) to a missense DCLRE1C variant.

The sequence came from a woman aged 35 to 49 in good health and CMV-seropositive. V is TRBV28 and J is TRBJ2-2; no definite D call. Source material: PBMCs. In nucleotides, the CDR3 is TGTGCCAGCACCCTAGGCTGGGTGCACACCGGGGAGCTGTTTTTT. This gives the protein CASTLGWVHTGELFF.